This entry features one T cell receptor beta chain sequence. Original processing methods: Reference gene primers were amplified, and this amplification served to estimate nucleated cell counts. Data came from immunoSEQ multiplex PCR; TCRdb stores just in-frame clones and leaves some out. The DNA was the basis for D and trimming; V, J and clone size are from that table. The sample gives 50,000 to 55,000 clones, 86% of which show up once; approximately 2.6% is in the top ten. This entry comes from a study of blood T cell repertoires in COVID-19. Overall study context: The samples span acute and convalescent COVID-19 from the United States, Italy and Spain. T cells, B-cell-depleted T cells, or PBMCs provided the cDNA or gDNA that served as material.

The CDR3 has 13 amino acids. V gave up 6 bases and J gave up 4 bases; unmatched junction bases: 2. CDR1 and CDR2 (germline): MNHEY, SVGAGI. This sequence joins TRBV6-5 and TRBJ2-3, with 9 bases identical to TRBD2. The sequenced sample consisted of peripheral blood. The receptor comes from an elderly man with acute or convalescent COVID-19. The CDR3 DNA sequence: TGTGCCAGCAGCCGGACTAGCGCAGATACGCAGTATTTT. Residues: CASSRTSADTQYF.